Listed below are T cell receptor beta chains from one sample, sequenced in a study of early T cells in non-severe SARS-CoV-2 infection. From the 5' RACE reads, TCRdb called clonotypes with MiXCR, one entry per CDR3 protein. The profile covers around 56,000 distinct CDR3 sequences, with around 8% appearing a single time and roughly a tenth taken by the ten largest. The sample was whole blood, taken at baseline. These receptor sequences come from an adult who was a healthcare worker with PCR-confirmed SARS-CoV-2 infection or an uninfected control (not recorded which). Both conserved end residues are part of each CDR3. Fields, in order: V gene, J gene, D gene, clone size, CDR3 protein, CDR3 DNA. The D gene is left open where the match is weak. Size tells how often a clone was seen (once, few, many) or the class of an expanded clone, and some rows leave it out.

TRBV5-1,TRBJ2-7,.,.,CASSLLTSYEQYF,TGCGCCAGCAGCTTGTTGACTAGTTACGAGCAGTACTTC
TRBV14,TRBJ2-2,TRBD1,many,CASSRDRGLNPGELFF,TGTGCCAGCAGCCGAGACAGGGGGCTGAATCCCGGGGAGCTGTTTTTT
TRBV18,TRBJ2-3,.,few,CASSQRVWDRLRDTQYF,TGTGCCAGCTCACAGCGGGTTTGGGACCGACTACGAGATACGCAGTATTTT
TRBV14,TRBJ1-6,.,few,CASSHRVYNSPLHF,TGTGCCAGCAGCCACAGGGTTTATAATTCACCCCTCCACTTT
TRBV7-9,TRBJ2-7,TRBD2,many,CASSPMGLAGPNYEQYF,TGTGCCAGCAGCCCGATGGGACTAGCGGGACCGAACTACGAGCAGTACTTC
TRBV24-1,TRBJ2-2,.,.,CATSDFINTGELFF,TGTGCCACCAGTGATTTTATAAACACCGGGGAGCTGTTTTTT
TRBV5-8,TRBJ2-3,.,.,CASSLAVSTDTKYF,TGTGCCAGCAGCTTGGCGGTTAGCACAGATACGAAGTATTTT
TRBV9,TRBJ2-7,.,.,CASSPEVSGYEQYF,TGTGCCAGCAGCCCAGAGGTTAGCGGCTACGAGCAGTACTTC
TRBV29-1,TRBJ2-3,.,few,CSVTGIGTDTQYF,TGCAGCGTCACAGGGATTGGCACAGATACGCAGTATTTT
TRBV19,TRBJ2-2,TRBD1,few,CASSIWGTANTGELFF,TGTGCCAGTAGTATTTGGGGGACAGCGAACACCGGGGAGCTGTTTTTT
TRBV4-1,TRBJ2-3,.,many,CASSPGTVSAADTQYF,TGCGCCAGCAGCCCCGGAACGGTCTCCGCTGCTGATACGCAGTATTTT
TRBV28,TRBJ2-7,.,.,CASTSQRAYEQYF,TGTGCCAGCACTTCTCAGAGGGCCTACGAGCAGTACTTC
TRBV7-9,TRBJ1-6,TRBD1,many,CASSSGQDNSPLHF,TGTGCCAGCAGCTCAGGACAGGATAATTCACCCCTCCACTTT
TRBV29-1,TRBJ2-7,.,many,CSVIIPDSYFDEQYF,TGCAGCGTTATCATCCCGGACAGTTACTTCGACGAGCAGTACTTC
TRBV29-1,TRBJ2-7,.,few,CSVETGYSHEQYF,TGCAGCGTTGAAACAGGGTACTCCCACGAGCAGTACTTC
TRBV6-5,TRBJ2-7,TRBD1,.,CASSYAGTGPSFYEQYF,TGTGCCAGCAGTTACGCCGGGACAGGGCCTTCCTTCTACGAGCAGTACTTC
TRBV10-3,TRBJ2-7,TRBD1,many,CAISESVGDRAYEQYF,TGTGCCATCAGTGAGTCGGTAGGAGACAGGGCCTACGAGCAGTACTTC
TRBV7-6,TRBJ1-5,.,many,CASSLGSHQPQHF,TGTGCCAGCAGCTTAGGGAGCCATCAGCCCCAGCATTTT
TRBV13,TRBJ2-5,TRBD2,few,CASSLVLAGEETQYF,TGTGCCAGCAGCTTAGTTCTAGCGGGAGAAGAGACCCAGTACTTC
TRBV12-3/TRBV12-4,TRBJ2-3,.,few,CASSPPTGSFLDTQYF,TGTGCCAGCAGTCCCCCGACAGGCTCGTTTCTTGATACGCAGTATTTT
TRBV2,TRBJ1-2,TRBD1,.,CASSRDRGNYGYTF,TGTGCCAGCAGTCGGGACAGGGGGAACTATGGCTACACCTTC
TRBV30,TRBJ1-3,.,many,CAWSISGNTIYF,TGTGCCTGGAGTATCTCTGGAAACACCATATATTTT
TRBV6-5,TRBJ2-1,TRBD2,few,CASSLGLAGTHGQFF,TGTGCCAGCAGCCTGGGACTAGCGGGGACACATGGGCAGTTCTTC
TRBV5-4,TRBJ1-5,.,many,CASSLWGARPQHF,TGTGCCAGCAGCTTGTGGGGCGCACGGCCCCAGCATTTT
TRBV24-1,TRBJ2-5,.,many,CATSRREETQYF,TGTGCCACCAGCAGACGGGAGGAGACCCAGTACTTC
TRBV24-1,TRBJ2-3,.,many,CATSAPRTSSTDTQYF,TGTGCCACCAGTGCCCCCAGGACCTCTAGCACAGATACGCAGTATTTT
TRBV6-4,TRBJ2-1,TRBD1,.,CASSEDRVRDEQFF,TGTGCCAGCAGCGAGGACAGGGTAAGAGATGAGCAGTTCTTC
TRBV28,TRBJ2-3,TRBD2,few,CASSLRGGSTDTQYF,TGTGCCAGCAGTTTACGGGGGGGAAGCACAGATACGCAGTATTTT
TRBV2,TRBJ2-7,TRBD2,few,CASRRTSVTYEQYF,TGTGCCAGCAGAAGGACTAGCGTCACCTACGAGCAGTACTTC
TRBV4-3,TRBJ2-1,.,few,CASSQEGDNDEQFF,TGCGCCAGCAGCCAAGAGGGTGACAACGATGAGCAGTTCTTC
TRBV20-1,TRBJ2-3,.,many,CSARGGTSTDTQYF,TGCAGTGCTAGAGGTGGCACTAGCACAGATACGCAGTATTTT
TRBV20-1,TRBJ2-1,.,few,CSARPSRVAYNEQFF,TGCAGTGCTAGACCATCTCGGGTAGCCTACAATGAGCAGTTCTTC
TRBV30,TRBJ2-7,.,few,CAWSPGHIYEQYF,TGTGCCTGGAGCCCGGGACATATCTACGAGCAGTACTTC
TRBV6-1,TRBJ2-7,TRBD1,.,CASRIFQGAREQYF,TGTGCCAGCAGGATATTCCAGGGGGCACGCGAGCAGTACTTC
TRBV4-3,TRBJ2-7,.,.,CASSQDSTFPGEQYF,TGCGCCAGCAGCCAAGACAGTACATTCCCGGGCGAGCAGTACTTC
TRBV10-2,TRBJ2-5,.,many,CASRPPNEETQYF,TGCGCCAGCCGCCCCCCCAATGAAGAGACCCAGTACTTC
TRBV4-3,TRBJ2-3,.,.,CASSQEGVSTDTQYF,TGCGCCAGCAGCCAGGAGGGGGTTAGCACAGATACGCAGTATTTT
TRBV7-6,TRBJ2-3,.,few,CASSLELYTDTQYF,TGTGCCAGCAGCTTAGAGCTCTACACAGATACGCAGTATTTT
TRBV11-2,TRBJ2-6,TRBD1,.,CASSPSRGGIGANVLTF,TGTGCCAGCAGCCCGTCGAGAGGGGGCATTGGGGCCAACGTCCTGACTTTC
TRBV10-2,TRBJ1-5,.,few,CASSESVGAQPQHF,TGCGCCAGCAGTGAGTCGGTAGGGGCCCAGCCCCAGCATTTT
TRBV19,TRBJ2-1,TRBD1,.,CASSVWDSPYNEQFF,TGTGCCAGTAGTGTTTGGGACAGCCCCTACAATGAGCAGTTCTTC
TRBV29-1,TRBJ1-1,.,.,CSSTGREKRTEAFF,TGCAGCTCTACGGGCAGGGAGAAAAGAACTGAAGCTTTCTTT
TRBV7-3,TRBJ2-1,TRBD2,.,CASNSAGGRANEQFF,TGTGCCAGCAATTCAGCGGGAGGTCGCGCCAATGAGCAGTTCTTC
TRBV6-5,TRBJ2-6,.,many,CASRTSGANVLTF,TGTGCCAGCAGGACCTCTGGGGCCAACGTCCTGACTTTC
TRBV9,TRBJ2-3,.,few,CASSVGPSTDTQYF,TGTGCCAGCAGCGTAGGCCCTAGCACAGATACGCAGTATTTT
TRBV30,TRBJ2-1,TRBD2,few,CAWSRAGHSEQFF,TGTGCCTGGAGTAGAGCGGGGCACTCGGAGCAGTTCTTC
TRBV10-1,TRBJ2-1,.,many,CASSESFGLNNEQFF,TGCGCCAGCAGTGAGTCGTTTGGACTGAACAATGAGCAGTTCTTC
TRBV6-5,TRBJ1-1,.,few,CASSYGRGTEAFF,TGTGCCAGCAGTTATGGGAGGGGGACTGAAGCTTTCTTT
TRBV25-1,TRBJ2-3,TRBD2,.,CASSSSGSTDTQYF,TGTGCCAGCAGCAGTAGCGGGAGTACAGATACGCAGTATTTT
TRBV14,TRBJ2-1,.,many,CASSQGNNEQFF,TGTGCCAGCAGCCAAGGTAACAATGAGCAGTTCTTC
TRBV3-1,TRBJ1-1,TRBD1,.,CASRRTGDTEAFF,TGTGCCAGCAGACGAACAGGGGACACTGAAGCTTTCTTT